This T cell receptor beta chain comes out of a study of T cell repertoires in cytomegalovirus infection. For the study at large: CMV epitopes, recently identified HLA-C-restricted and well-studied HLA-B-restricted, were used. Based on public TCR beta signatures, there were indications of CMV infection and of a matching HLA type. Whole-study findings and limits: HLA-C-restricted CMV clonotypes gave the most frequent clonotype in two of eight donors. Summed frequency of shared TCR beta families picked out CMV carriers who also had the relevant HLA.

This CDR3 contains 15 residues. V was clipped by 1 base and J by 3 bases, with 10 bases between them. Germline CDR1 reads LNHDA; CDR2 reads SQIVND (reference sequence). As for this clonotype: As yet, its antigen is unknown.

TCRdb ran MiXCR on the reads and lists one entry per CDR3 protein. This repertoire shows about half a million distinct CDR3 sequences, 33% found once; its top ten account for 17%. The chain couples TRBV19 to TRBJ2-1; possible D gene TRBD2, 5 bases. This clonotype was sampled from a human donor in good health (CMV status not recorded). Some clones in this sample may be carry-over from other donors' samples. Material: cultured PBMCs, obtained from culture after CMV antigen stimulation. CDR3 in DNA: TGTGCCAGTAGTATAGTGACTAAGAACTACAATGAGCAGTTCTTC. Protein: CASSIVTKNYNEQFF.